This T cell receptor beta chain was obtained from a study of cytomegalovirus exposure and HLA in healthy donors. This clone came up once. Only in-frame clones appear in the TCRdb table, and some are missing; sequencing was by immunoSEQ multiplex PCR. The repertoire holds about 140,000 clones, with approximately 82% as singletons. Sequenced: PBMCs. This TCR was sampled from a man aged 25 to 45 in good health and CMV-seropositive.

Written as DNA, the CDR3 is TGTGCCAGCAGGATACTAGCCAACACAGATACGCAGTATTTT. Its protein product is CASRILANTDTQYF. This chain links TRBV28 with TRBJ2-3, with a weak D call TRBD2 (6 bases). Trimming pared 6 bases from V and 2 bases from J, leaving 12 bases between. Germline assignment: CDR1 MDHEN and CDR2 SYDVKM. The CDR3 totals 14 residues. Full variable domain (remainder filled in from reference TRBV28 and TRBJ2-3): DVKVTQSSRYLVKRTGEKVFLECVQDMDHENMFWYRQDPGLGLRLIYFSYDVKMKEKGDIPEGYSVSREKKERFSLILESASTNQTSMYLCASRILANTDTQYFGPGTRLTVL.